The 19 T cell receptor beta chains listed next were all sequenced from one sample in a study of CD8 T cells in Susac syndrome. RNA totalling about 0.5 to 1 ug underwent reverse transcription with random hexamers. In TCRdb, the immunoSEQ multiplex PCR reads were re-called with MiXCR into one record per CDR3 protein. The sample records 250,000 to 300,000 distinct CDR3 sequences, approximately 85% being singletons. Sequenced: CD8+ T cells from PBMCs. These receptors were collected from a human donor with multiple sclerosis.

This chain connects TRBV6-5 to TRBJ1-1; TRBD1 is a possible D gene (6 bases). V was trimmed by 5 bases and J by 5 bases, leaving 18 bases between them. CDR1 MNHEY and CDR2 SVGAGI come from the germline V gene. The CDR3 is 15 residues long. Written as DNA, the CDR3 is TGTGCCAGCAGTAACAACAGGGACATAGGGACTGAAGCTTTCTTT. Amino acid sequence: CASSNNRDIGTEAFF.

This clonotype was recorded once. V usage is TRBV6-5 and J usage is TRBJ1-5, with D maybe TRBD1 (5 bases). Trimming pared 6 bases from V and 0 bases from J, leaving 12 bases between. This CDR3 spans 15 amino acids. Germline V gives CDR1 MNHEY, CDR2 SVGAGI. The CDR3 reads CASSPGGYSNQPQHF. For the CDR3, the DNA is TGTGCCAGCAGCCCGGGGGGGTATAGCAATCAGCCCCAGCATTTT.

The gene calls are TRBV27 and TRBJ1-2; D is possibly TRBD1 (5 bases). In germline, CDR1 is MNHEY, CDR2 SMNVEV (reference sequence). The CDR3 has 14 residues. V lost 0 bases to trimming and J lost 6 bases, with 11 bases between them. The CDR3 DNA is TGTGCCAGCAGTTTATCATCAGGGTCCAATGGCTACACCTTC. Translating it yields CASSLSSGSNGYTF.

This chain connects TRBV7-9 to TRBJ2-1, with 14 bases identical to TRBD2. The CDR3 sequence is 15 residues long. Per germline, CDR1 SEHNR and CDR2 FQNEAQ (reference sequence). V lost 4 bases, J lost 10 bases, and 6 bases stayed unmatched. CDR3 nucleotide sequence: TGTGCCAGCAGCTCGACTAGCGGGAGGGACCCCGAGCAGTTCTTC. This encodes CASSSTSGRDPEQFF.

The chain employs TRBV27 and TRBJ2-1, with a weak D call TRBD2 (6 bases). V was pared by 7 bases and J by 3 bases, with 22 bases between. Germline CDR1 MNHEY, CDR2 SMNVEV (reference sequence). This CDR3 spans 17 amino acids. CDR3 DNA sequence: TGTGCCAGCACCACCTCCGCCGGGACTCCGCTCTACAATGAGCAGTTCTTC. It is translated as CASTTSAGTPLYNEQFF.

V gene TRBV30 combines with J gene TRBJ1-6; D remains ambiguous. V lost 4 bases and J lost 10, with 14 bases in between. Germline V gene sequence: CDR1 GTSNPN, CDR2 SVGIG (reference sequence). CDR3 length equals 13 residues. This chain's CDR3 is CAWIGEGQSPLHF. In DNA form, the CDR3 reads TGTGCCTGGATTGGGGAGGGCCAATCACCCCTCCACTTT. Based on the CDR3 plus reference TRBV30 and TRBJ1-6, the full variable domain is SQTIHQWPATLVQPVGSPLSLECTVEGTSNPNLYWYRQAAGRGLQLLFYSVGIGQISSEVPQNLSASRPQDRQFILSSKKLLLSDSGFYLCAWIGEGQSPLHFGNGTRLTVT.

The table lists this clonotype with a count of one. The chain combines TRBV29-1 with TRBJ1-2, with unresolved D. CDR3 length: 13 amino acids. Germline values: CDR1 SQVTM, CDR2 ANQGSEA. V was clipped by 6 bases and J by 5 bases, with 16 bases between them. The CDR3 loop reads CSVHGRQGYGYTF. In DNA form, the CDR3 reads TGCAGCGTCCACGGGAGGCAAGGATATGGCTACACCTTC.

The V and J genes are TRBV7-8 and TRBJ2-7; TRBD1 matches 7 bases. This CDR3 has 16 amino acids. The germline V gene encodes CDR1 SGHVS and CDR2 FQNEAQ. After removal of 2 bases from V and 2 bases from J, the junction contained 9 bases not matched to a gene. CDR3 loop: CASSLFRDRPTYEQYF. CDR3 DNA: TGTGCCAGCAGCTTATTCCGGGACAGACCGACCTACGAGCAGTACTTC.

The chain joins TRBV12-3 or TRBV12-4 to TRBJ1-4; no clear D gene. Trimming shortened V by 7 bases and J by 7 bases, and 7 bases separated the two germline ends. CDR3 size: 11 residues. The CDR3 nucleotides read TGTGCCAGCAAAATTTCTGAAAAACTGTTTTTT. Residues: CASKISEKLFF.

This sequence joins TRBV29-1 and TRBJ2-3; D ambiguous. Trimming pared 6 bases from V and 2 bases from J, leaving 9 bases between. The CDR3 is 12 residues long. Germline assignment: CDR1 SQVTM and CDR2 ANQGSEA. This CDR3 reads CSVRRITDTQYF. CDR3 nucleotide sequence: TGCAGCGTCCGCCGTATCACAGATACGCAGTATTTT.

V usage is TRBV25-1 and J usage is TRBJ2-6; 7 nucleotides match TRBD2. Trimming took 4 bases from V and 4 from J; bases not matched to a gene: 4. Germline V gives CDR1 MGHDK, CDR2 SYGVNS. The CDR3 length is 15 residues. Written as DNA, the CDR3 is TGTGCCAGCAGTGGGGAGGGATCCGGGGCCAACGTCCTGACTTTC. It codes for CASSGEGSGANVLTF. Filled out from reference TRBV25-1 and TRBJ2-6, the complete variable domain reads EADIYQTPRYLVIGTGKKITLECSQTMGHDKMYWYQQDPGMELHLIHYSYGVNSTEKGDLSSESTVSRIRTEHFPLTLESARPSHTSQYLCASSGEGSGANVLTFGAGSRLTVL.

The chain combines TRBV28 with TRBJ2-1; no firm D call. The V gene's germline CDR1 is MDHEN and CDR2 SYDVKM. The CDR3 has 13 amino acids. V gave up 3 bases and J gave up 8 bases, with 11 bases separating them. CDR3 sequence reads: CASSFPKGHEQFF. The CDR3, as DNA: TGTGCCAGCAGTTTCCCCAAGGGCCATGAGCAGTTCTTC.

The chain joins TRBV4-3 to TRBJ2-3, with D unresolved. V lost 0 bases, J lost 2 bases, and 9 bases lay in between. The CDR3 runs 15 residues. Looked up from germline, CDR1 is LGHNA and CDR2 is YSLEER. The CDR3 region is CASSQEARSTDTQYF. CDR3 bases: TGCGCCAGCAGCCAAGAGGCCAGGTCCACAGATACGCAGTATTTT.

The chain combines TRBV7-9 with TRBJ2-7; D gene unclear. CDR1 SEHNR and CDR2 FQNEAQ come from the germline V gene (reference sequence). The CDR3 is made up of 14 amino acids. Trimming took 2 bases from V and 4 from J, leaving 12 bases between them. CDR3 DNA sequence: TGTGCCAGCAGCTTATCGAGCTCCGGATACGAGCAGTACTTC. Amino acids: CASSLSSSGYEQYF.

The chain carries TRBV20-1 and TRBJ2-1; D is perhaps TRBD2 (6 bases). This CDR3 is 13 amino acids long. The germline CDR1 and CDR2 sequences are DFQATT and SNEGSKA (reference sequence). Trimming removed 5 bases from V and 3 bases from J, with 11 bases in between. The CDR3 DNA reads TGCAGTGCTGTAGGACTATTCTACAATGAGCAGTTCTTC. This sequence encodes CSAVGLFYNEQFF.

This clonotype has only a few counts. The chain has TRBV5-1 and TRBJ1-1, with D unclear. Germline V gene sequence: CDR1 SGHRS, CDR2 YFSETQ. V was clipped by 0 bases and J by 5 bases, with 14 bases between them. The CDR3 length is 15 residues. The CDR3 DNA is TGCGCCAGCAGCTTGGACTGGGGTGGAGGGACTGAAGCTTTCTTT. Translation gives CASSLDWGGGTEAFF.

The gene calls are TRBV9 and TRBJ2-1; 10 bases match TRBD2. With 1 base clipped from V and 1 base from J, the junction kept 8 bases outside the gene matches. The CDR3 totals 18 residues. The germline V gene encodes CDR1 SGDLS and CDR2 YYNGEE. The CDR3 DNA reads as TGTGCCAGCAGCGTATTTGCTAGCGGGAGTCTATCCTACAATGAGCAGTTCTTC. Translating gives CASSVFASGSLSYNEQFF.

This clonotype was detected only a few times. J is TRBJ2-7 and V is TRBV5-6, with D possibly matching TRBD1 (6 bases). The germline gives CDR1 SGHDT, CDR2 YYEEEE. Trimming took off 0 bases at V and 1 base at J, with 11 bases between the two ends. CDR3 length: 15 amino acids. CDR3: CASSLVPGVSYEQYF. The CDR3 DNA follows: TGTGCCAGCAGCTTGGTCCCAGGGGTGTCCTACGAGCAGTACTTC.

This chain connects TRBV24-1 to TRBJ2-1, with 8 positions matching TRBD1. With V trimmed by 5 bases and J by 0 bases, 8 bases remained unmatched. Looked up from germline, CDR1 is KGHDR and CDR2 is SFDVKD. The CDR3 extends over 17 amino acids. The CDR3 loop is CATSGFGTGRSYNEQFF. The CDR3 DNA sequence: TGTGCCACCAGTGGATTCGGGACAGGTCGCTCCTACAATGAGCAGTTCTTC.